The subject of this entry is one TCR beta chain. Its target is not known. This sample was taken from a study of T cell responses to AZD1222 COVID-19 vaccine. General study results and limits: Spike-specific TCR breadth and depth both grew after two AZD1222 doses.

The CDR3 loop spans 14 amino acids. With 1 base removed from V and 4 bases from J, the gap between germline ends came to 10 bases. CDR1 LGHDT and CDR2 YNNKEL come from the germline V gene (reference sequence). Using immunoSEQ multiplex PCR, the repertoire was profiled, and TCRdb retains in-frame clones only, with some absent. The table shows 90,000 to 110,000 clones, with about 85% occurring only once. This TCR came from an adult in good health. Material: peripheral blood, obtained on day 0 of AZD1222 vaccination. The chain joins TRBV3-1 (or the pseudogene TRBV3-2) to TRBJ1-2, with a weak D call TRBD1 (5 bases). CDR3 sequence (DNA): TGTGCCAGCAGCCAAGGCCAGGGACCCTATGGCTACACCTTC. Translated: CASSQGQGPYGYTF.